The 15 T cell receptor beta chains in this list originate from one sample, sequenced in a study of cytomegalovirus exposure and HLA in healthy donors (dated by TCRdb to between 2016 and 2019). Libraries were constructed by the immunoSEQ multiplex PCR assay. For the multiplex PCR, a mixture combining 60 forward primers for TCR Vbeta segments and 13 reverse primers for TCR Jbeta segments was used. Drawn from immuneACCESS, this table holds only the in-frame rearrangements with V and J called that TCRdb kept. Clones are partly lost; checked studies trace under half to an unresolved V gene and leave the rest unexplained. Here the sample has about 210,000 clones; approximately 80% occur a single time. Clones ranked in the top ten supply 13% to 15% of the sample. Material: PBMCs. These receptors were taken from a woman aged 25 to 39 in good health and CMV-seropositive.

V gene TRBV29-1 combines with J gene TRBJ2-7; tentatively, D is TRBD1 (5 bases). This CDR3 region has 14 residues. Germline assignment: CDR1 SQVTM and CDR2 ANQGSEA. The V and J ends lost 2 bases and 0 bases respectively, with 11 bases between them. DNA for the CDR3: TGCAGCGTTGAACTTGGGGCTAGCTCCTACGAGCAGTACTTC. This encodes CSVELGASSYEQYF.

This clone showed up just a few times. This chain connects TRBV4-3 to TRBJ1-5, with D hard to call. Trimming removed 1 base from V and 4 bases from J, with 11 bases in between. This CDR3 is built from 15 residues. Germline-derived CDR1 and CDR2 are LGHNA and YSLEER. The CDR3 nucleotides are TGCGCCAGCAGCCAAGGTACCGGGGAAAATCAGCCCCAGCATTTT. It yields the protein CASSQGTGENQPQHF.

The J gene is TRBJ1-1, the V gene TRBV7-9; 8 nucleotides match TRBD1. Losses at the gene ends were 5 bases for V and 11 bases for J; bases not matched to a gene: 16. This CDR3 spans 15 amino acids. Per the germline V gene, CDR1 is SEHNR and CDR2 is FQNEAQ (reference sequence). This CDR3 is CASSSLKASRDRAFF. In nucleotides, the CDR3 is TGTGCCAGCAGCAGTTTAAAGGCCTCCCGGGACAGGGCTTTCTTT.

This clone appeared once. The V call is TRBV27, the J call TRBJ2-2; TRBD2 agrees at 8 bases. Trimming at V came to 4 bases and at J to 2 bases, leaving 6 bases not matched to a gene. This CDR3 spans 16 amino acids. The germline V gene has CDR1 MNHEY and CDR2 SMNVEV (reference sequence). CDR3 DNA sequence: TGTGCCAGCAGTTCCGCTAGCGGGCTTAACACCGGGGAGCTGTTTTTT. As protein: CASSSASGLNTGELFF.

The chain carries TRBV28 and TRBJ2-1; tentative D call: TRBD2 (7 bases). The CDR3 has 19 amino acids. The ends were cut back, 4 bases at V and 6 bases at J, with 28 bases in the middle. Germline CDR1 MDHEN, CDR2 SYDVKM. CDR3 in DNA: TGTGCCAGCAGTTGGGGGGGCGAAAGTGGGATTAGCGTCCTCAATGAGCAGTTCTTC. This gives the protein CASSWGGESGISVLNEQFF.

The chain recombines TRBV6-1 with TRBJ1-5, with D tentatively TRBD1 (6 bases). Deletions cut 1 base from V and 5 bases from J, with 9 bases between. Looked up from germline, CDR1 is MNHNS and CDR2 is SASEGT. The CDR3 consists of 14 residues. CDR3 sequence: CASSEGTEYQPQHF. In nucleotides, the CDR3 is TGTGCCAGCAGTGAAGGGACAGAGTATCAGCCCCAGCATTTT.

V usage is TRBV5-6 and J usage is TRBJ2-1; TRBD2 agrees at 9 bases. The V and J ends lost 3 bases and 0 bases, in that order; junction bases with no gene match: 4. Germline assignment: CDR1 SGHDT and CDR2 YYEEEE. The CDR3 is 16 amino acids. This CDR3 is CASSSLAGDSYNEQFF. DNA of the CDR3: TGTGCCAGCAGCTCCTTAGCGGGGGACTCCTACAATGAGCAGTTCTTC.

This clone showed up just once. The chain has TRBV10-3 and TRBJ2-7; 9 bases are a match to TRBD2. This CDR3 spans 15 amino acids. CDR1 and CDR2 from the germline V gene are ENHRY and SYGVKD. The junction had 7 bases not matched to a gene; V was cut back by 3 bases and J by 4 bases. Here the CDR3 DNA reads TGTGCCATCAGTGATCGACTAGCGGCCCCTTACGAGCAGTACTTC. Translated: CAISDRLAAPYEQYF.

The chain couples TRBV7-9 to TRBJ1-2, with no clear D. V was clipped by 2 bases and J by 4 bases, with 11 bases between them. The CDR3 covers 14 residues. CDR1 and CDR2 from the germline V gene are SEHNR and FQNEAQ (reference sequence). CDR3 nucleotide sequence: TGTGCCAGCAGCTTAAAGGCGGGCTTCTATGGCTACACCTTC. Translation: CASSLKAGFYGYTF.

V and J are TRBV6-5 and TRBJ1-1; no clear D. Germline loops: CDR1 MNHEY, CDR2 SVGAGI. This CDR3 comprises 13 residues. Trimming removed 5 bases at V and 6 bases at J, with 13 bases between. CDR3 protein: CASSRGSVPEAFF. The DNA of the CDR3 is TGTGCCAGCAGTAGAGGGTCCGTTCCTGAAGCTTTCTTT.

The chain combines TRBV6-5 with TRBJ1-5; TRBD1 aligns across 7 bases. Germline CDR1 is MNHEY and CDR2 is SVGAGI. The CDR3 runs to 14 residues. J was trimmed by 4 bases and V by 6 bases; bases with no gene match: 6. The CDR3 spells CASSRQGRNQPQHF. The CDR3 bases are TGTGCCAGCAGCCGACAGGGAAGAAATCAGCCCCAGCATTTT.

This chain uses TRBV11-1 with TRBJ2-2; tentatively, D is TRBD1 (6 bases). Germline lookup yields CDR1 SGHAT and CDR2 FQDESV (reference sequence). This CDR3 is built from 15 residues. V lost 2 bases and J 6 bases, leaving 13 bases between the germline ends. The CDR3 DNA reads TGTGCCAGCAGCTTATCAGGGGCCTCATCCGGGGAGCTGTTTTTT. This translates into CASSLSGASSGELFF.

This clone was counted a single time. The chain couples TRBV18 to TRBJ2-5; 7 bases are shared with TRBD2. CDR3 size: 13 residues. Germline loops: CDR1 KGHSH, CDR2 LQKENI. After removal of 6 bases from V and 5 bases from J, the junction contained 6 bases not matched to a gene. This chain's CDR3 is CASSPVGGETQYF. CDR3 DNA sequence: TGTGCCAGCTCCCCTGTCGGGGGGGAGACCCAGTACTTC.

V usage is TRBV6-5 and J usage is TRBJ1-6, with 7 bases identical to TRBD1. Per the germline V gene, CDR1 is MNHEY and CDR2 is SVGAGI. J gave up 8 bases and V 7 bases, and 8 bases lay outside the gene matches. The CDR3 is 14 amino acids. CDR3 residues: CASTQSGGHSPLHF. CDR3 nucleotides: TGTGCCAGCACCCAATCAGGGGGGCATTCACCCCTCCACTTT.

The CDR3 nucleotides are TGCAGCGTTGAGGAGGACTGGGGAACTGAAGCTTTCTTT. This gives the protein CSVEEDWGTEAFF. This rearrangement joins TRBV29-1 to TRBJ1-1; no clear D gene. The CDR3 runs to 13 residues. The germline CDR1 and CDR2 sequences are SQVTM and ANQGSEA. Trimming pared 3 bases from V and 5 bases from J, leaving 13 bases between.